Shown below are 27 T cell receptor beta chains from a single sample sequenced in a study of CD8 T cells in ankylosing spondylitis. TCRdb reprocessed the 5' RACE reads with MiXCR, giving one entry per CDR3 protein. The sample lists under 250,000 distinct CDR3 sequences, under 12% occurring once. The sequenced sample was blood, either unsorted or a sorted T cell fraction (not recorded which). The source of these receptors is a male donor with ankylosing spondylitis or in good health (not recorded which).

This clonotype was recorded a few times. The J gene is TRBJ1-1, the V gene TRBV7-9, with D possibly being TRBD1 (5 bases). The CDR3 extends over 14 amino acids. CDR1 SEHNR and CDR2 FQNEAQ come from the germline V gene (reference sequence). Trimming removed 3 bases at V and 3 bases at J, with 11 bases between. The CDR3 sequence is CASSFSGKDTEAFF. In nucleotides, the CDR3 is TGTGCCAGCAGCTTCTCAGGGAAGGACACTGAAGCTTTCTTT.

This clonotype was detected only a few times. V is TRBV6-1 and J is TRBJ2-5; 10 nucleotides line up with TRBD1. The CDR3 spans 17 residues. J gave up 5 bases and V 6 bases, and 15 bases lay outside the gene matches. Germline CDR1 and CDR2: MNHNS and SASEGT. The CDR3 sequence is CASRGSDRGPSGETQYF. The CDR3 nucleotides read TGTGCCAGCAGGGGGAGCGACAGGGGGCCCTCAGGGGAGACCCAGTACTTC.

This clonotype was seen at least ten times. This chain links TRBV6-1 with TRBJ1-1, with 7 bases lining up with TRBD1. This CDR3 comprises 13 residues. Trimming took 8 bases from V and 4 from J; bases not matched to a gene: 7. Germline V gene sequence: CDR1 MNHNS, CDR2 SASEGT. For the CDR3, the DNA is TGTGCCAGCGGTCGTCCAGGGGGCACTGAAGCTTTCTTT. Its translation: CASGRPGGTEAFF.

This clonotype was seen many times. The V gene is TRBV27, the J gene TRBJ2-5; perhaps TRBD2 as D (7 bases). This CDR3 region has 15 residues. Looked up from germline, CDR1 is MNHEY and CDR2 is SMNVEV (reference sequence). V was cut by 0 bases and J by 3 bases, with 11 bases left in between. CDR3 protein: CASSLSWGGEETQYF. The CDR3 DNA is TGTGCCAGCAGTTTATCTTGGGGGGGCGAAGAGACCCAGTACTTC.

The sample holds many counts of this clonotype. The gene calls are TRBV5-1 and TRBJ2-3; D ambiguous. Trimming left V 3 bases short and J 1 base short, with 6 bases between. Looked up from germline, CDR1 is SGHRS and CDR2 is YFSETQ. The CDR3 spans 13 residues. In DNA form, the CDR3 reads TGCGCCAGCAGCTCCGTGGGCACAGATACGCAGTATTTT. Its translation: CASSSVGTDTQYF.

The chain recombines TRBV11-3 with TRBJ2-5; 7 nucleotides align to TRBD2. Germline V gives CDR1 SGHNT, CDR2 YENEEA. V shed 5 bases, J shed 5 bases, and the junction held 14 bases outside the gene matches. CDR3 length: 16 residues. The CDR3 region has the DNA TGTGCCAGCAGCCCACTCGCCGCGACTAGCTCCGAGACCCAGTACTTC. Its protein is CASSPLAATSSETQYF.

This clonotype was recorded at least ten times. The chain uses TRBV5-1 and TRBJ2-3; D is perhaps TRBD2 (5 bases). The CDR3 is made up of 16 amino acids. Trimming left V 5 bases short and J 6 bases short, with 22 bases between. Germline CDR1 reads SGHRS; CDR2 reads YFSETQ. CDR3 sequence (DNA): TGCGCCAGCAGTCCACGGCTAGCCCTTTCGGGGGATACGCAGTATTTT. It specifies CASSPRLALSGDTQYF.

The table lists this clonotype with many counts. CDR3 amino acids: CAITDGDRGLNTEAFF. CDR3 in DNA: TGTGCCATCACCGATGGGGACAGAGGCTTGAACACTGAAGCTTTCTTT. The chain is built from TRBV10-3 and TRBJ1-1, with 7 bases lining up with TRBD1. The germline CDR1 and CDR2 sequences are ENHRY and SYGVKD. There are 16 residues in the CDR3. J gave up 0 bases and V 7 bases, and 11 bases lay outside the gene matches.

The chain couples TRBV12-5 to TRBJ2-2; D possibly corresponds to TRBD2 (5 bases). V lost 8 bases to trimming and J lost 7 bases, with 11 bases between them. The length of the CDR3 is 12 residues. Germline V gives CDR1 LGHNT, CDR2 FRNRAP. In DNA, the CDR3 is TGTGCTAGTCCCAACGAGGGCGGGGAGCTGTTTTTT. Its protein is CASPNEGGELFF.

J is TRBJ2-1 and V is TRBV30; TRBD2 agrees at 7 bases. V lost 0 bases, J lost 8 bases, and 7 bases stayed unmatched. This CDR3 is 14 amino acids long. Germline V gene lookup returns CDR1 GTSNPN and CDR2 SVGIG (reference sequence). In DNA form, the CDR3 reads TGTGCCTGGAGTGTGGGGGGAGGGCACCATGAGCAGTTCTTC. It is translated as CAWSVGGGHHEQFF.

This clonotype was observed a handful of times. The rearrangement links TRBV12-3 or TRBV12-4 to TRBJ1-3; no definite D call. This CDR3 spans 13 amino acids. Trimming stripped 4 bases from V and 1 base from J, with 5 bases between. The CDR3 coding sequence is TGTGCCAGCAGTTGGGATTCTGGAAACACCATATATTTT. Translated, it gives CASSWDSGNTIYF.

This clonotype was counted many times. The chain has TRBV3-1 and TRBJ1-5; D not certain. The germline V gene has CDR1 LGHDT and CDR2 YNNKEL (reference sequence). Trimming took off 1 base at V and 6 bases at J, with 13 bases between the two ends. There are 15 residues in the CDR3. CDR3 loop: CASSQVPGWGQPQHF. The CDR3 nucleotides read TGTGCCAGCAGCCAAGTTCCAGGTTGGGGTCAGCCCCAGCATTTT.

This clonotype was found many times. Here the CDR3 reads CSARDFGQIYNEQFF. The CDR3 DNA follows: TGCAGTGCTAGAGATTTCGGACAGATCTACAATGAGCAGTTCTTC. This chain links TRBV20-1 with TRBJ2-1, with a possible D match to TRBD1 (6 bases). The germline V gene has CDR1 DFQATT and CDR2 SNEGSKA (reference sequence). This CDR3 is built from 15 residues. Trimming took 0 bases from V and 3 from J, leaving 12 bases between them.

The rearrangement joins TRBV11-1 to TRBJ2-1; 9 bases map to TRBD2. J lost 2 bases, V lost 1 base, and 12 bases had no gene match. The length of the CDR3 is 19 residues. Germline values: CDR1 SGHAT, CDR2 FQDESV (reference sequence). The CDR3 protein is CASSLVGGYSGRPYNEQFF. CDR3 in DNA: TGTGCCAGCAGCTTAGTGGGGGGCTACAGCGGGAGGCCCTACAATGAGCAGTTCTTC.

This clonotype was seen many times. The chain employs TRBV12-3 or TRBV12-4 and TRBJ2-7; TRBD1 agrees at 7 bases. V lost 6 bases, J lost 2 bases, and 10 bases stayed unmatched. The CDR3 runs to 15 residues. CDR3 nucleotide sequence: TGTGCCAGCAGAAGACAGGGAACCTCCACCTACGAGCAGTACTTC. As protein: CASRRQGTSTYEQYF.

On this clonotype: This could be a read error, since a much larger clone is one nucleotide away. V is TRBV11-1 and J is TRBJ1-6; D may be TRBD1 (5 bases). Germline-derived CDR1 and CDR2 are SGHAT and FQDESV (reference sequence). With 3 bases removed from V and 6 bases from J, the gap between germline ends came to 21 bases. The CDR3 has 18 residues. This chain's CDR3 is CASSFLPGEGSGNSPLHF. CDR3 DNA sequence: TGTGCCAGCAGCTTCCTCCCGGGGGAGGGTAGTGGTAATTCACCCCTCCACTTT.

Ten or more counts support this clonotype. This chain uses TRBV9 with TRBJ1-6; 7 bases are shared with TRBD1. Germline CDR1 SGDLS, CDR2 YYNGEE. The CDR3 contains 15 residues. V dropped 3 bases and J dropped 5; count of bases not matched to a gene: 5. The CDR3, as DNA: TGTGCCAGCAGCGCGGAGACAGGGAATAATTCACCCCTCCACTTT. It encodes CASSAETGNNSPLHF. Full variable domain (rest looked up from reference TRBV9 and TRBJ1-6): DSGVTQTPKHLITATGQRVTLRCSPRSGDLSVYWYQQSLDQGLQFLIQYYNGEERAKGNILERFSAQQFPDLHSELNLSSLELGDSALYFCASSAETGNNSPLHFGNGTRLTVT.

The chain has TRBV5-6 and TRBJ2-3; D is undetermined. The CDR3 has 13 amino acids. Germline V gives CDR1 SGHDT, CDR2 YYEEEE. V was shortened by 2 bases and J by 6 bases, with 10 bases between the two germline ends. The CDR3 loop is CASSLEVWDTQYF. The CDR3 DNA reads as TGTGCCAGCAGCTTAGAGGTTTGGGATACGCAGTATTTT.

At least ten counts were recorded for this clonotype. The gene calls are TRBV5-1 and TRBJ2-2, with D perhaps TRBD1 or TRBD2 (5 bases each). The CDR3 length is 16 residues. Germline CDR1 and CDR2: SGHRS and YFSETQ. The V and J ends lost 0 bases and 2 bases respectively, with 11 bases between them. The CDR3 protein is CASSLVAGDNTGELFF. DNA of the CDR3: TGCGCCAGCAGCTTGGTGGCTGGGGACAACACCGGGGAGCTGTTTTTT.

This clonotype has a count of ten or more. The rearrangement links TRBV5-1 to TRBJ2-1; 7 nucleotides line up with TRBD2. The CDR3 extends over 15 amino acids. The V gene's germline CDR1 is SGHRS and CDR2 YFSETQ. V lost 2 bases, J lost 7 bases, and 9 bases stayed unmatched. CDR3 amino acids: CASSLSAGVGNEQFF. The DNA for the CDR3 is TGCGCCAGCAGCTTAAGCGCGGGAGTAGGTAATGAGCAGTTCTTC.

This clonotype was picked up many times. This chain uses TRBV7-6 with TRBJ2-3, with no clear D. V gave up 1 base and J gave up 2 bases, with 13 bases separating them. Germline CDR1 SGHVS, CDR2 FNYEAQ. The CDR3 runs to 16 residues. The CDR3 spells CASSLGGSEPTDTQYF. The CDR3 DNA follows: TGTGCCAGCAGCTTAGGGGGTTCGGAGCCCACAGATACGCAGTATTTT.

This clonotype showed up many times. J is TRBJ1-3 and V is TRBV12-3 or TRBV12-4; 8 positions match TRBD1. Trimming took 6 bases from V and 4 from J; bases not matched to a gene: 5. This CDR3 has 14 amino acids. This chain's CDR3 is CASRGQGKGNTIYF. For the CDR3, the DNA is TGTGCCAGCAGAGGACAGGGAAAAGGAAACACCATATATTTT.

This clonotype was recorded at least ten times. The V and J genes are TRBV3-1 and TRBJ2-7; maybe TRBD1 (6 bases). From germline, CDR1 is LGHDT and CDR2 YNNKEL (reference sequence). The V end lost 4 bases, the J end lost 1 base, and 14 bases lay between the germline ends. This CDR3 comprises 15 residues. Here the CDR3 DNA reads TGTGCCAGCAGCCCCGAACAGGGCCGGTCCTACGAGCAGTACTTC. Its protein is CASSPEQGRSYEQYF.

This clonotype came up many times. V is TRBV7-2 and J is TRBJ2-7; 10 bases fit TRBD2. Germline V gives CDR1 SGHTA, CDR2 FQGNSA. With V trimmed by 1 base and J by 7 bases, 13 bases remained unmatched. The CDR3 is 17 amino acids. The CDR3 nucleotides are TGTGCCAGCAGCTTAGTACCCCCAGCGGGAGGGGCAAGGGAGCAGTACTTC. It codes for CASSLVPPAGGAREQYF.

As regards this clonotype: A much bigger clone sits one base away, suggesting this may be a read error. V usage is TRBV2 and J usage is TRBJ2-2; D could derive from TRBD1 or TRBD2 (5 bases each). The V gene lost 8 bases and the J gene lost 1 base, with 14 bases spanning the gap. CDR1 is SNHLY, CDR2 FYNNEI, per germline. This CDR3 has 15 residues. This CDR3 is CASVNGARNTGELFF. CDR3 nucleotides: TGTGCCAGCGTCAACGGGGCTAGGAACACCGGGGAGCTGTTTTTT.

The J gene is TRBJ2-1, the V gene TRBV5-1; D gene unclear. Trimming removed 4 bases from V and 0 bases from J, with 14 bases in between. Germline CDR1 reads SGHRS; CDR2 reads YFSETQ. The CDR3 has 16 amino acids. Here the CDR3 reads CASSANRTGSYNEQFF. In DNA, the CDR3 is TGCGCCAGCAGCGCAAATCGGACGGGCTCCTACAATGAGCAGTTCTTC.

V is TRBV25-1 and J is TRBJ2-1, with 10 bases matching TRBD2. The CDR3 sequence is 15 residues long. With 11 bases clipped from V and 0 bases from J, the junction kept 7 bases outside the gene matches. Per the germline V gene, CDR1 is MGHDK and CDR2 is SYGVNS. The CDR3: CASGLASSSYNEQFF. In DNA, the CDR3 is TGTGCCTCGGGACTAGCGTCGAGCTCCTACAATGAGCAGTTCTTC. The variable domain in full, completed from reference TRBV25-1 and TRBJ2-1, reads EADIYQTPRYLVIGTGKKITLECSQTMGHDKMYWYQQDPGMELHLIHYSYGVNSTEKGDLSSESTVSRIRTEHFPLTLESARPSHTSQYLCASGLASSSYNEQFFGPGTRLTVL.